Following are 10 T cell receptor beta chains from one sample sequenced in a study of T cell repertoires in cytomegalovirus infection. From the reads, TCRdb called clonotypes with MiXCR, one entry per CDR3 protein. The table includes approximately 350,000 distinct CDR3 sequences, around a third detected once. These TCRs' antigens remain unknown. The specimen comprised cultured PBMCs, sampled from culture after CMV antigen stimulation. The receptors derive from a human donor in good health (CMV status not recorded). Some clones in this sample may be carry-over from other donors' samples.

V usage is TRBV28 and J usage is TRBJ2-1; 8 nucleotides align to TRBD2. Trimming cost V 1 base and J 5 bases; bases outside gene matches: 7. This CDR3 has 16 residues. Germline CDR1 is MDHEN and CDR2 is SYDVKM. CDR3 DNA: TGTGCCAGCAGTTTATTTGGCGGGAGGAGACACAATGAGCAGTTCTTC. This gives the protein CASSLFGGRRHNEQFF. The entire variable domain, with the rest obtained from reference TRBV28 and TRBJ2-1, is as follows: DVKVTQSSRYLVKRTGEKVFLECVQDMDHENMFWYRQDPGLGLRLIYFSYDVKMKEKGDIPEGYSVSREKKERFSLILESASTNQTSMYLCASSLFGGRRHNEQFFGPGTRLTVL.

V and J are TRBV19 and TRBJ1-5; 8 bases align to TRBD1. The V and J ends lost 6 bases and 7 bases, in that order; junction bases with no gene match: 8. The CDR3 has 14 amino acids. Looked up from germline, CDR1 is LNHDA and CDR2 is SQIVND (reference sequence). DNA for the CDR3: TGTGCCAGTAGCTTCAGGACAGGGAACCAGCCCCAGCATTTT. Amino acids: CASSFRTGNQPQHF.

This clonotype was counted a few times. This rearrangement joins TRBV28 to TRBJ1-6; D gene uncertain. The CDR3 contains 14 residues. The germline V and J ends were trimmed by 5 bases and 4 bases, with 9 bases remaining between them. Germline CDR1 MDHEN, CDR2 SYDVKM. The CDR3 sequence: CASSLERYNSPLHF. The CDR3 nucleotides are TGTGCCAGCAGTCTTGAACGATATAATTCACCCCTCCACTTT.

This clonotype was seen a handful of times. V and J are TRBV19 and TRBJ1-5, with D uncertain. Germline CDR1 is LNHDA and CDR2 is SQIVND (reference sequence). Trimming removed 3 bases from V and 3 bases from J, with 12 bases in between. The CDR3 covers 15 residues. The CDR3 is CASSMSAINNQPQHF. The CDR3, as DNA: TGTGCCAGTAGTATGTCAGCCATAAACAATCAGCCCCAGCATTTT.

This chain links TRBV11-3 with TRBJ2-5, with 7 bases fitting TRBD2. V shed 4 bases, J shed 5 bases, and the junction held 7 bases outside the gene matches. The CDR3 extends over 14 amino acids. CDR1 is SGHNT and CDR2 is YENEEA in the germline V gene. DNA for the CDR3: TGTGCCAGCAGCTCCATGGGGGGGAGTGAGACCCAGTACTTC. Protein sequence: CASSSMGGSETQYF.

DNA for the CDR3: TGTGCCAGCAGTGAAGGCAGGATGGGCACAGATACGCAGTATTTT. Encoded protein: CASSEGRMGTDTQYF. V gene TRBV25-1 combines with J gene TRBJ2-3; no definite D call. V was trimmed by 2 bases and J by 1 base, leaving 10 bases between them. The CDR3 sequence is 15 residues long. In germline, CDR1 is MGHDK, CDR2 SYGVNS.

The V call is TRBV7-9, the J call TRBJ2-7; 7 positions agree with TRBD2. CDR1 is SEHNR and CDR2 is FQNEAQ in the germline V gene (reference sequence). The CDR3 length is 16 residues. The V and J ends lost 4 bases and 0 bases, in that order; junction bases with no gene match: 9. The CDR3 spells CASSSDPGRSSYEQYF. CDR3 nucleotide sequence: TGTGCCAGCAGCTCCGACCCCGGGAGGAGCTCCTACGAGCAGTACTTC.

This clonotype was seen ten or more times. The chain employs TRBV7-6 and TRBJ2-7; the match to TRBD2 covers 10 bases. Germline CDR1 reads SGHVS; CDR2 reads FNYEAQ. The CDR3 contains 14 residues. The V segment lost 1 base and the J segment 6 bases; nucleotides outside the gene matches: 3. This CDR3 is CASSLVQREGEQYV. CDR3 sequence (DNA): TGTGCCAGCAGCTTAGTCCAGCGGGAGGGCGAGCAGTACGTC.

The rearrangement links TRBV6-6 to TRBJ2-7; 8 nucleotides align to TRBD2. Germline V gives CDR1 MNHNY, CDR2 SVGAGI (reference sequence). The CDR3 sequence is 18 residues long. Trimming removed 0 bases from V and 4 bases from J; junction bases left unmatched: 14. CDR3 in DNA: TGTGCCAGCAGTTACTCGAGCTATAGCGGGAACTCTAGATACGAGCAGTACTTC. Translated, it gives CASSYSSYSGNSRYEQYF.

This clonotype occurred a few times. Here the CDR3 DNA reads TGTGCCAGCAGCCCTGGGCATTCAGCTAACTATGGCTACACCTTC. Encoded protein: CASSPGHSANYGYTF. The V and J genes are TRBV11-1 and TRBJ1-2; D gene ambiguous. CDR3 length equals 15 residues. The V end lost 5 bases, the J end lost 0 bases, and 13 bases lay between the germline ends. Germline V CDR1 and CDR2: SGHAT, FQDESV (reference sequence).